Each of the 26 T cell receptor beta chains below was sequenced from the same sample in a study of cytomegalovirus exposure and HLA in healthy donors. The PCR had 60 Vbeta and 13 Jbeta primers. The method was immunoSEQ multiplex PCR; TCRdb's version includes in-frame clones alone and lacks a portion of them. The table has 170,000 or so clones, around 88% seen once. The sequencing sample was made of PBMCs. The receptor set was obtained from a woman between 18 and 29 years old in good health and CMV-seronegative.

The chain combines TRBV7-9 with TRBJ1-5; D is ambiguous. The germline V and J ends were trimmed by 1 base and 4 bases, with 20 bases remaining between them. Germline V gene sequence: CDR1 SEHNR, CDR2 FQNEAQ (reference sequence). CDR3 size: 18 residues. CDR3 sequence (DNA): TGTGCCAGCAGCTTAGGCGATACCTACGGGTCACCGAATCAGCCCCAGCATTTT. It yields the protein CASSLGDTYGSPNQPQHF.

This clone was detected only once. The chain uses TRBV6-5 and TRBJ1-1; no clear D gene. This CDR3 is built from 15 residues. Germline V gene data show CDR1 as MNHEY and CDR2 as SVGAGI. V lost 0 bases and J 0 bases, leaving 8 bases between the germline ends. CDR3 DNA sequence: TGTGCCAGCAGTTACTCGGTCGGGTTGAACACTGAAGCTTTCTTT. It encodes CASSYSVGLNTEAFF.

The J gene is TRBJ1-1, the V gene TRBV9; a possible D gene is TRBD1 (6 bases). Trimming left V 7 bases short and J 0 bases short, with 13 bases between. The germline V gene has CDR1 SGDLS and CDR2 YYNGEE. CDR3 size: 14 residues. In nucleotides, the CDR3 is TGTGCCAGCGAGTGGGGGCTGATGAACACTGAAGCTTTCTTT. Its protein product is CASEWGLMNTEAFF.

The rearrangement links TRBV19 to TRBJ2-7; 12 bases fit TRBD2. CDR1 LNHDA and CDR2 SQIVND come from the germline V gene (reference sequence). This CDR3 is 16 amino acids long. The junction had 1 base not matched to a gene; V was cut back by 1 base and J by 0 bases. CDR3 DNA: TGTGCCAGTAGTATAGCGACTAGCGGGGGCTCCTACGAGCAGTACTTC. Translating it yields CASSIATSGGSYEQYF.

The chain recombines TRBV7-2 with TRBJ2-1; TRBD2 agrees at 9 bases. With 4 bases clipped from V and 5 bases from J, the junction kept 15 bases outside the gene matches. There are 18 residues in the CDR3. Germline assignment: CDR1 SGHTA and CDR2 FQGNSA. CDR3 loop: CASSSPRGGGGANNEQFF. CDR3 DNA sequence: TGTGCCAGCAGCTCCCCCAGGGGCGGCGGGGGGGCCAACAATGAGCAGTTCTTC.

DNA for the CDR3: TGTGCCAGCAGCTTGTCGGTAGGAGGGGGGGGAGAGACCCAGTACTTC. It encodes CASSLSVGGGGETQYF. The chain employs TRBV5-4 and TRBJ2-5; D possibly corresponds to TRBD2 (7 bases). CDR1 SGHNT and CDR2 YYREEE come from the germline V gene (reference sequence). The length of the CDR3 is 16 residues. V was shortened by 1 base and J by 4 bases, with 17 bases between the two germline ends.

The chain joins TRBV30 to TRBJ2-5, with 8 bases matching TRBD1. The CDR3 has 12 residues. Losses at the gene ends were 5 bases for V and 4 bases for J; bases not matched to a gene: 3. Germline assignment: CDR1 GTSNPN and CDR2 SVGIG (reference sequence). Written as DNA, the CDR3 is TGTGCCTGGGGACAGGGTCGAGAGACCCAGTACTTC. It is translated as CAWGQGRETQYF.

The CDR3 sequence: CASRRQDHSTDTQYF. As DNA, the CDR3 is TGTGCCAGTAGGAGACAGGACCATAGCACAGATACGCAGTATTTT. The chain joins TRBV19 to TRBJ2-3, with D possibly being TRBD1 (6 bases). The ends were cut back, 6 bases at V and 0 bases at J, with 13 bases in the middle. From germline, CDR1 is LNHDA and CDR2 SQIVND (reference sequence). CDR3 length: 15 amino acids.

This clone appeared a few times. The chain employs TRBV19 and TRBJ1-3; D is uncertain. The germline V gene has CDR1 LNHDA and CDR2 SQIVND (reference sequence). This CDR3 spans 16 amino acids. Trimming pared 1 base from V and 0 bases from J, leaving 10 bases between. The CDR3 protein is CASSIVHSDSGNTIYF. Written as DNA, the CDR3 is TGTGCCAGTAGTATAGTTCACTCCGACTCTGGAAACACCATATATTTT.

V and J are TRBV14 and TRBJ2-2; 13 bases align to TRBD2. The CDR3 spans 18 residues. CDR1 SGHDN and CDR2 FVKESK come from the germline V gene. The V and J ends lost 4 bases and 5 bases, in that order; junction bases with no gene match: 10. CDR3 protein: CASSPRTSGSLGTGELFF. In nucleotides, the CDR3 is TGTGCCAGCAGCCCGCGGACTAGCGGGAGTCTGGGAACCGGGGAGCTGTTTTTT.

This clone was observed a handful of times. This CDR3 is CASRMDSEAFF. The CDR3 DNA follows: TGTGCCAGCAGGATGGACAGTGAAGCTTTCTTT. The rearrangement links TRBV6-5 to TRBJ1-1; possibly TRBD1 for D (6 bases). The CDR3 is 11 amino acids. Trimming shortened V by 6 bases and J by 7 bases, and 9 bases separated the two germline ends. Germline CDR1 is MNHEY and CDR2 is SVGAGI.

The rearrangement joins TRBV15 to TRBJ1-6, with TRBD1 as a possible D gene (6 bases). The CDR3 has 16 residues. The V gene's germline CDR1 is LNHNV and CDR2 YYDKDF (reference sequence). V lost 3 bases and J 10 bases, leaving 19 bases between the germline ends. DNA for the CDR3: TGTGCCACCAGCAGGTCCCCGGGACAACGGAACTCACCCCTCCACTTT. It yields the protein CATSRSPGQRNSPLHF.

The chain couples TRBV11-1 to TRBJ1-2; D is possibly TRBD1 (6 bases). Germline V CDR1 and CDR2: SGHAT, FQDESV (reference sequence). The V end was cut by 4 bases, the J end by 8 bases, with 20 bases between. The CDR3 sequence is 15 residues long. This CDR3 is CASSSAVGQGNGYTF. CDR3 bases: TGTGCCAGCAGCTCAGCCGTGGGGCAGGGGAACGGCTACACCTTC.

The chain carries TRBV6-5 and TRBJ2-7, with D tentatively TRBD1 (5 bases). The CDR3 covers 11 residues. Trimming left V 5 bases short and J 3 bases short, with 5 bases between. Germline lookup yields CDR1 MNHEY and CDR2 SVGAGI. The CDR3: CASSDSYEQYF. The CDR3 DNA sequence: TGTGCCAGCAGTGACAGCTACGAGCAGTACTTC.

The rearrangement uses TRBV19 and TRBJ1-5, with 7 bases aligning to TRBD1. CDR1 and CDR2 (germline): LNHDA, SQIVND (reference sequence). V shed 1 base and J 5 bases; nucleotides not matched to a gene: 8. This CDR3 contains 16 residues. In nucleotides, the CDR3 is TGTGCCAGTAGTATAGGGAGAGGGGGCGAGGATCAGCCCCAGCATTTT. Protein product: CASSIGRGGEDQPQHF.

The chain couples TRBV10-1 to TRBJ2-3; 9 bases are a match to TRBD2. The J segment lost 4 bases and the V segment lost 3 bases, leaving 8 bases of the junction unmatched. Germline V gene lookup returns CDR1 WNHNN and CDR2 SYGVQD (reference sequence). CDR3 size: 16 residues. The CDR3 nucleotides are TGCGCCAGCAGTGATCGGGAGCGGGAGGTCCCAGATACGCAGTATTTT. Encoded protein: CASSDREREVPDTQYF.

The genes are TRBV7-9 and TRBJ1-6; 10 nucleotides match TRBD1. This CDR3 is built from 17 residues. In germline, CDR1 is SEHNR, CDR2 FQNEAQ (reference sequence). The V gene end was trimmed by 4 bases and the J gene end by 1 base; junction bases not matched to a gene: 4. The CDR3 bases are TGTGCCAGCAGCTACGGGACAGGGGCATCCTATAATTCACCCCTCCACTTT. Its translation: CASSYGTGASYNSPLHF. The variable domain in full, completed from reference TRBV7-9 and TRBJ1-6, reads DTGVSQNPRHKITKRGQNVTFRCDPISEHNRLYWYRQTLGQGPEFLTYFQNEAQLEKSRLLSDRFSAERPKGSFSTLEIQRTEQGDSAMYLCASSYGTGASYNSPLHFGNGTRLTVT.

This chain connects TRBV7-6 to TRBJ2-7; 10 positions match TRBD2. The CDR3 has 16 residues. J was trimmed by 6 bases and V by 5 bases; bases with no gene match: 13. Germline V gives CDR1 SGHVS, CDR2 FNYEAQ. CDR3 in amino acids: CASSRLPAGGYGEQYF. The CDR3 DNA reads as TGTGCCAGCAGCCGACTTCCAGCGGGAGGGTATGGCGAGCAGTACTTC. The whole variable domain, filled in from reference TRBV7-6 and TRBJ2-7, reads GAGVSQSPRYKVTKRGQDVALRCDPISGHVSLYWYRQALGQGPEFLTYFNYEAQQDKSGLPNDRFSAERPEGSISTLTIQRTEQRDSAMYRCASSRLPAGGYGEQYFGPGTRLTVT.

V usage is TRBV7-9 and J usage is TRBJ1-6, with a weak D call TRBD1 (5 bases). The CDR3 sequence is 15 residues long. V gave up 3 bases and J gave up 4 bases, with 10 bases separating them. From germline, CDR1 is SEHNR and CDR2 FQNEAQ (reference sequence). The CDR3 sequence is CASSFGTGYNSPLHF. In DNA, the CDR3 is TGTGCCAGCAGCTTCGGCACAGGATATAATTCACCCCTCCACTTT. The variable domain in full, with the rest retrieved from reference TRBV7-9 and TRBJ1-6, is DTGVSQNPRHKITKRGQNVTFRCDPISEHNRLYWYRQTLGQGPEFLTYFQNEAQLEKSRLLSDRFSAERPKGSFSTLEIQRTEQGDSAMYLCASSFGTGYNSPLHFGNGTRLTVT.

V is TRBV6-5 and J is TRBJ2-3, with 12 bases aligning to TRBD2. Trimming removed 4 bases from V and 8 bases from J; junction bases left unmatched: 7. This CDR3 contains 15 residues. From germline, CDR1 is MNHEY and CDR2 SVGAGI. The CDR3 DNA follows: TGTGCCAGCAGTTCGACTAGCGGGGGCCCCCCTACGCAGTATTTT. Protein: CASSSTSGGPPTQYF.

The gene calls are TRBV28 and TRBJ2-7, with 10 bases aligning to TRBD1. V dropped 7 bases and J dropped 4; count of bases not matched to a gene: 7. The germline V gene encodes CDR1 MDHEN and CDR2 SYDVKM. The CDR3 has 14 amino acids. This CDR3 is CASNSGQGRYEQYF. CDR3 nucleotides: TGTGCCAGCAACTCGGGACAGGGGAGGTACGAGCAGTACTTC. Using reference TRBV28 and TRBJ2-7 for the parts outside the CDR3, the full variable domain is DVKVTQSSRYLVKRTGEKVFLECVQDMDHENMFWYRQDPGLGLRLIYFSYDVKMKEKGDIPEGYSVSREKKERFSLILESASTNQTSMYLCASNSGQGRYEQYFGPGTRLTVT.

The chain links TRBV28 to TRBJ2-1, with TRBD2 as a possible D gene (6 bases). Germline CDR1 MDHEN, CDR2 SYDVKM. Trimming pared 6 bases from V and 15 bases from J, leaving 18 bases between. The CDR3 covers 12 residues. The DNA of the CDR3 is TGTGCCAGCAGACCACGCGGGACCCGAGTGTTCTTC. This sequence encodes CASRPRGTRVFF.

This rearrangement joins TRBV7-6 to TRBJ2-5, with a possible D match to TRBD2 (5 bases). The CDR3 is 15 amino acids. The ends were cut back, 4 bases at V and 1 base at J, with 13 bases in the middle. Germline assignment: CDR1 SGHVS and CDR2 FNYEAQ. For the CDR3, the DNA is TGTGCCAGCAGCTCGCCTACTAGAGGCCAAGAGACCCAGTACTTC. Residues: CASSSPTRGQETQYF.

V gene TRBV11-3 combines with J gene TRBJ2-1; 10 nucleotides line up with TRBD2. CDR3 length: 16 amino acids. In germline, CDR1 is SGHNT, CDR2 YENEEA. Trimming took 4 bases from V and 5 from J; bases not matched to a gene: 8. Here the CDR3 reads CASSSSLAGVHNEQFF. In nucleotides, the CDR3 is TGTGCCAGCAGCTCATCTCTAGCGGGGGTCCACAATGAGCAGTTCTTC.

V is TRBV5-6 and J is TRBJ1-1; the D gene is possibly TRBD1 (6 bases). The CDR3 has 13 amino acids. The V end lost 5 bases, the J end lost 3 bases, and 11 bases lay between the germline ends. Germline CDR1 SGHDT, CDR2 YYEEEE. The CDR3 region has the DNA TGTGCCAGCAGGGAACAGGGCTACACTGAAGCTTTCTTT. Its protein product is CASREQGYTEAFF.

CDR3 residues: CASSEIAGGETGELFF. As DNA, the CDR3 is TGTGCCAGCAGTGAAATAGCGGGGGGTGAGACCGGGGAGCTGTTTTTT. The chain links TRBV2 to TRBJ2-2; the match to TRBD2 covers 10 bases. Germline V gene data show CDR1 as SNHLY and CDR2 as FYNNEI. The CDR3 loop spans 16 amino acids. The trim removed 2 bases at V and 5 bases at J, leaving 5 bases unmatched.